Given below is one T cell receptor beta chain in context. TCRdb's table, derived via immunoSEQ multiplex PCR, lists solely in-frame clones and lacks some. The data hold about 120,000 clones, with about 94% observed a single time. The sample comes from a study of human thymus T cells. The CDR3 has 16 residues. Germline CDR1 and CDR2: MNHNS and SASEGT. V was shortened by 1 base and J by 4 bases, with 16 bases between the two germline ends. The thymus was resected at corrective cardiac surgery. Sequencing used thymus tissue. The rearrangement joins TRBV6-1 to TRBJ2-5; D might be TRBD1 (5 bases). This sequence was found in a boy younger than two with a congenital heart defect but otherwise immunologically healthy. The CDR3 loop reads CASSEGTLFLRETQYF. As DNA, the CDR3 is TGTGCCAGCAGTGAAGGGACACTTTTCCTCCGAGAGACCCAGTACTTC.